Listed below are T cell receptor beta chains from one sample, sequenced in a study of blood T cell repertoires in COVID-19. Sequenced by immunoSEQ multiplex PCR; TCRdb stores in-frame clones only, minus some. The sample contains roughly 240,000 clones, around 86% of which appear only once. Sequenced sample: PBMCs or T cells enriched from blood (not recorded which). These receptors were collected from a woman between 50 and 59 years old who had recovered from COVID-19. Both conserved end residues are part of each CDR3. A D gene is named only where the DNA matches it firmly. Clone sizes are given selectively: once, few, many, or a class where the clone is expanded.

CDR3nt | CDR3aa | d_gene | v_gene | abundance | j_gene
TGTGCCAGCAGAGCAACCTCCACAGGGCGCCTCAACGAGCAGTACTTC | CASRATSTGRLNEQYF | - | TRBV27 | few | TRBJ2-7
TGCGCCAGCAGCCAAGAGGTCGGGACAGGGGGTTTTTACGAGCAGTACTTC | CASSQEVGTGGFYEQYF | TRBD1 | TRBV4-1 | - | TRBJ2-7
TGTGCCAGCTTTCGCCTAGCGGGGGCCTATTCAAATTACGAGCAGTACTTC | CASFRLAGAYSNYEQYF | TRBD2 | TRBV13 | - | TRBJ2-7
TGTGCCAGCAGCAAGACTAGCGGGGGGCCCACCGGGGAGCTGTTTTTT | CASSKTSGGPTGELFF | TRBD2 | TRBV7-2 | - | TRBJ2-2
TGTGCCAGCAGCCGCCAGGGTCAGGCGAACACCGGGGAGCTGTTTTTT | CASSRQGQANTGELFF | - | TRBV27 | - | TRBJ2-2
TGTGCCAGTAGTGCCGGGACATCCGTGGACTATGGCTACACCTTC | CASSAGTSVDYGYTF | - | TRBV19 | few | TRBJ1-2
TGTGCCAGCAGCCCCGGCCGGCTCGGGACCGGGGAGCTGTTTTTT | CASSPGRLGTGELFF | - | TRBV5-6 | - | TRBJ2-2
TGTGCCAGCAGTCTCCTTATCCGTTCTGAAGCTTTCTTT | CASSLLIRSEAFF | - | TRBV12-3/TRBV12-4 | few | TRBJ1-1
TGCGGATGTATAGCGGGGGCATACAATGAGCAGTTCTTC | CGCIAGAYNEQFF | TRBD2 | TRBV7-9 | - | TRBJ2-1
TGTGCCAGTACTGAACCCAGCTATGGCTACACCTTC | CASTEPSYGYTF | - | TRBV19 | - | TRBJ1-2
TGTGCCTGCGGGACAGGGAACACTGAAGCTTTCTTT | CACGTGNTEAFF | TRBD1 | TRBV30 | - | TRBJ1-1
TGTGCCAGCAGTGTATACCGAAGCGACACCTTC | CASSVYRSDTF | - | TRBV2 | - | TRBJ1-2
TGTGCCAGCAGTTACCTCTACAATGAGCAGTTCTTC | CASSYLYNEQFF | - | TRBV6-2/TRBV6-3 | few | TRBJ2-1
TGTGCCAGTGCAGACAGGGCAGGGCAGCCCCAGCATTTT | CASADRAGQPQHF | TRBD1 | TRBV19 | - | TRBJ1-5
TGTGCCAGCAGTACTTACACAGGGTCCTACGAGCAGTACTTC | CASSTYTGSYEQYF | - | TRBV28 | once | TRBJ2-7